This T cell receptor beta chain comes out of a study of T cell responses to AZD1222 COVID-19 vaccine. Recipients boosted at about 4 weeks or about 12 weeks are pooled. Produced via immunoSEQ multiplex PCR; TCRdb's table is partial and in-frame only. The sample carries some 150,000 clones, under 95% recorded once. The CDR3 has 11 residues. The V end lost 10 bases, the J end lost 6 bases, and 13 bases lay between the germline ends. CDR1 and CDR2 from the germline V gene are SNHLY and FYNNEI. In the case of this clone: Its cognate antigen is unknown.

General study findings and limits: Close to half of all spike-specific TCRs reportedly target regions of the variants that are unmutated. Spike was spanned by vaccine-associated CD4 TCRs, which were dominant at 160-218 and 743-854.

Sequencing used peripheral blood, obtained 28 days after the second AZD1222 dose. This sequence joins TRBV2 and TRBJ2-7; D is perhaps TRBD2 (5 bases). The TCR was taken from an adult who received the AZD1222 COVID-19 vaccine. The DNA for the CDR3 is TGTGCCACCGCCTACGGGGTCGAGCAGTACTTC. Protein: CATAYGVEQYF.